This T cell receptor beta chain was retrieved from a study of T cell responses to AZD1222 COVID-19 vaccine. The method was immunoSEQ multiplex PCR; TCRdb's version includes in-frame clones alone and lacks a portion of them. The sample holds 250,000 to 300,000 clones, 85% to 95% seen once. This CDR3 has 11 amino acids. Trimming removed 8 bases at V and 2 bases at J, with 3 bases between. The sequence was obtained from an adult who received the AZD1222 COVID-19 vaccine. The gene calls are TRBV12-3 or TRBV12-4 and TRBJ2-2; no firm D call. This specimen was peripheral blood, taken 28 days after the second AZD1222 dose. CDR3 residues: CASRNTGELFF. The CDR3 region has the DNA TGTGCCAGCCGCAACACCGGGGAGCTGTTTTTT.